This T cell receptor (beta chain) was found in a study of cytomegalovirus exposure and HLA in healthy donors. Study-level results: The dataset shows that most TCR sequences were rare, while some public TCRs occurred in many donors. In a later analysis, TCR beta V- and J-gene trimming showed a link to a missense DCLRE1C variant.

V lost 1 base, J lost 4 bases, and 6 bases stayed unmatched. Per the germline V gene, CDR1 is SEHNR and CDR2 is FQNEAQ (reference sequence). CDR3 length: 15 amino acids. In the PCR, 60 Vbeta and 13 Jbeta primers were used. The assay was immunoSEQ multiplex PCR, and TCRdb's table has in-frame clones only and misses some. In the table there are about 150,000 clones, about 76% of which are singletons. To note about this clone: Its antigen remains unknown.

Sequences were obtained from PBMCs. The rearrangement joins TRBV7-9 to TRBJ2-7; 8 bases align to TRBD2. This TCR came from a male donor in good health and CMV-seronegative. CDR3 nucleotide sequence: TGTGCCAGCAGCTTAGTTCGGGAGGGCCCGTACGAGCAGTACTTC. Its translation: CASSLVREGPYEQYF. The full variable domain, rest sourced from reference TRBV7-9 and TRBJ2-7, is DTGVSQNPRHKITKRGQNVTFRCDPISEHNRLYWYRQTLGQGPEFLTYFQNEAQLEKSRLLSDRFSAERPKGSFSTLEIQRTEQGDSAMYLCASSLVREGPYEQYFGPGTRLTVT.